This T cell receptor beta chain was sequenced during a study of blood T cell repertoires in COVID-19. This table comes from immunoSEQ multiplex PCR, and its TCRdb copy is limited to in-frame clones, with some not included. The table has about 190,000 clones, roughly 82% seen once. V trimming: 5 bases; J trimming: 7 bases; junction bases outside the gene matches: 10. CDR3 length equals 16 residues. CDR1 and CDR2 from the germline V gene are MDHEN and SYDVKM. Sequencing was carried out using peripheral blood. This clonotype was obtained from a woman aged 60-75 years with COVID-19, enrolled during active disease. The chain has TRBV28 and TRBJ2-7; 14 bases fit TRBD2. CDR3 coding DNA: TGTGCCAGCAGTCGGAGACTAGCGGGGGGGCCGGGGGAGCAGTACGTC. Translation gives CASSRRLAGGPGEQYV.